Shown below are 9 T cell receptor beta chains from a single sample sequenced in a study of cytomegalovirus exposure and HLA in healthy donors. Researchers ran the PCR with 60 Vbeta and 13 Jbeta primers. Sequencing was performed with immunoSEQ multiplex PCR; in TCRdb, only in-frame clones are kept and a portion is missing. Of over 150,000 clones in the sample, over 70% are singletons; the top ten hold over 3%. The sequencing input was PBMCs. These receptors came from a woman aged 45-59 years in good health and CMV-seropositive.

The rearrangement uses TRBV5-4 and TRBJ1-2; TRBD1 matches at 7 bases. V shed 0 bases and J 9 bases; nucleotides not matched to a gene: 8. CDR1 is SGHNT and CDR2 is YYREEE in the germline V gene (reference sequence). This CDR3 region has 14 residues. The CDR3 is CASSLGGWDRRYTF. In DNA, the CDR3 is TGTGCCAGCAGCTTGGGGGGCTGGGACAGACGCTACACCTTC.

CDR3 DNA: TGTGCCAGCAGCGACCGACAGGGGGGAAACACCATATATTTT. This encodes CASSDRQGGNTIYF. The chain combines TRBV7-9 with TRBJ1-3; 8 nucleotides agree with TRBD1. This CDR3 spans 14 amino acids. Losses at the gene ends were 5 bases for V and 4 bases for J; bases not matched to a gene: 4. The germline V gene has CDR1 SEHNR and CDR2 FQNEAQ (reference sequence).

In this sample, this clone turned up once. V is TRBV4-2 and J is TRBJ2-7; the D gene is possibly TRBD1 (5 bases). Germline loops: CDR1 LGHNA, CDR2 YNFKEQ. Trimming pared 2 bases from V and 2 bases from J, leaving 16 bases between. The CDR3 length is 16 residues. The CDR3 nucleotides are TGTGCCAGCAGCCAAAGTTCGGACATTCTTGCCTACGAGCAGTACTTC. Translated: CASSQSSDILAYEQYF.

V gene TRBV19 combines with J gene TRBJ1-4; no clear D gene. Between the trimmed V and J ends, which lost 6 bases and 7 bases, there was a span of 18 bases. Germline V gene lookup returns CDR1 LNHDA and CDR2 SQIVND (reference sequence). This CDR3 has 15 residues. The CDR3 sequence is CASSEPGRSSEKLFF. CDR3 in DNA: TGTGCCAGTAGCGAACCCGGCCGGAGTAGTGAAAAACTGTTTTTT.

V usage is TRBV7-6 and J usage is TRBJ2-5, with TRBD1 matching over 8 bases. The CDR3 covers 16 residues. V was pared by 1 base and J by 1 base, with 5 bases of the junction left unmatched. CDR1 is SGHVS, CDR2 FNYEAQ, per germline. The CDR3 spells CASSLGYRGSQETQYF. CDR3 bases: TGTGCCAGCAGCTTAGGCTACAGGGGGTCCCAAGAGACCCAGTACTTC.

The V gene is TRBV5-4, the J gene TRBJ1-2, with no clear D. CDR1 is SGHNT and CDR2 is YYREEE in the germline V gene (reference sequence). Trimming removed 2 bases from V and 7 bases from J, with 12 bases in between. The CDR3 consists of 13 residues. The CDR3 coding sequence is TGTGCCAGCAGCTTCGCCGAGCGTTTTGGCTACACCTTC. Protein: CASSFAERFGYTF. Together with reference TRBV5-4 and TRBJ1-2, the CDR3 gives the full variable domain: ETGVTQSPTHLIKTRGQQVTLRCSSQSGHNTVSWYQQALGQGPQFIFQYYREEENGRGNFPPRFSGLQFPNYSSELNVNALELDDSALYLCASSFAERFGYTFGSGTRLTVV.

This clone was observed a single time. The chain uses TRBV25-1 and TRBJ2-1; TRBD1 might be the D (5 bases). The CDR3 is 13 amino acids. Germline V gives CDR1 MGHDK, CDR2 SYGVNS. V was trimmed by 4 bases and J by 6 bases, leaving 10 bases between them. CDR3 sequence (DNA): TGTGCCAGCAGTGTCGTAAGGGGCAATGAGCAGTTCTTC. Its translation is CASSVVRGNEQFF.

The CDR3, as DNA: TGTGCCAGCAGCCAAGATTGGGGGGGCACTGAAGCTTTCTTT. Its protein is CASSQDWGGTEAFF. The J gene is TRBJ1-1, the V gene TRBV4-2; possibly TRBD1 for D (5 bases). The V gene's germline CDR1 is LGHNA and CDR2 YNFKEQ. CDR3 size: 14 residues. V lost 0 bases to trimming and J lost 4 bases, with 9 bases between them.

The V call is TRBV21-1, the J call TRBJ1-2; TRBD1 was called by the table and not checked on the DNA. TRBV21-1 is a known pseudogene. The CDR3 loop spans 18 amino acids. The CDR3 protein is CASSGPGQGCPIRYGYTF. The CDR3 DNA sequence: TGTGCCAGCAGCGGACCGGGACAGGGGTGCCCCATACGCTATGGCTACACCTTC.